The 28 T cell receptor beta chains in this list originate from one sample, sequenced in a study of T cells in Graves' hyperthyroidism and ophthalmopathy. Regions amplified from RNA transcripts were the TCR beta CDR3 regions. HTBI primers were the set used in a first-round RT-PCR of the TCR CDR3. TCRdb passed the multiplex PCR reads through MiXCR, listing each CDR3 protein once. This table has about 420,000 distinct CDR3 sequences, around 14% appearing once. Material: blood. The receptors here all came from a woman aged 18-29 years with Graves' hyperthyroidism.

This clonotype was seen ten or more times. The chain joins TRBV6-1 to TRBJ1-2, with a possible D match to TRBD1 (6 bases). Looked up from germline, CDR1 is MNHNS and CDR2 is SASEGT. Trimming removed 6 bases from V and 5 bases from J, with 13 bases in between. There are 13 residues in the CDR3. For the CDR3, the DNA is TGTGCCAGCAGGGAGACAGGTGATTATGGCTACACCTTC. It yields the protein CASRETGDYGYTF.

Comment on this clonotype: A read error may be the cause here, since a much bigger clone is one base away. The chain has TRBV11-3 and TRBJ2-7; TRBD1 agrees at 9 bases. The J call may not be correct, given that the DNA end is closer to TRBJ2-1. CDR1 and CDR2 (germline): SGHNT, YENEEA. The CDR3 runs to 17 residues. The chain's CDR3 is CASSVGRRDRASYEQFF. CDR3 bases: TGTGCCAGCAGCGTAGGGAGGAGGGACAGGGCCTCCTACGAGCAGTTCTTC.

The chain couples TRBV7-6 to TRBJ2-7; D perhaps matches TRBD1 (5 bases). V was shortened by 2 bases and J by 3 bases, with 8 bases between the two germline ends. The CDR3 runs to 13 residues. The germline gives CDR1 SGHVS, CDR2 FNYEAQ. CDR3 amino acids: CASSLLQDYEQYF. CDR3 coding DNA: TGTGCCAGCAGCTTATTACAGGACTACGAGCAGTACTTC.

This clonotype was found many times. DNA of the CDR3: TGTGCCAGCAGTTTATTTGGCAGGGGGCGTCGCCAGCCCCAGCATTTT. Protein sequence: CASSLFGRGRRQPQHF. The V call is TRBV28, the J call TRBJ1-5; 8 bases are shared with TRBD1. V shed 1 base, J shed 7 bases, and the junction held 9 bases outside the gene matches. CDR1 is MDHEN and CDR2 is SYDVKM in the germline V gene. The CDR3 runs to 16 residues.

This clonotype has ten or more counts. The chain carries TRBV4-1 and TRBJ2-5, with D tentatively TRBD2 (6 bases). Trimming removed 1 base at V and 4 bases at J, with 28 bases between. This CDR3 region has 20 residues. Germline CDR1 is MGHRA and CDR2 is YSYEKL. DNA of the CDR3: TGCGCCAGCAGCCAAGGGGAGGCGGGACTTTACCTCTCAGAGGGAGAGACCCAGTACTTC. Translation: CASSQGEAGLYLSEGETQYF.

This sequence joins TRBV13 and TRBJ2-3; 11 nucleotides align to TRBD2. From germline, CDR1 is PRHDT and CDR2 FYEKMQ (reference sequence). Trimming removed 5 bases from V and 4 bases from J; junction bases left unmatched: 8. This CDR3 comprises 16 residues. Written as DNA, the CDR3 is TGTGCCAGCAGCCAAAGACTAGCGGGGAGATCAGATACGCAGTATTTT. It encodes CASSQRLAGRSDTQYF.

This clonotype was observed many times. CDR3 residues: CASSDQPDSGSTDTQYF. DNA for the CDR3: TGTGCCAGCAGTGACCAGCCCGACTCAGGGTCCACAGATACGCAGTATTTT. The chain has TRBV6-1 and TRBJ2-3; D is perhaps TRBD1 (5 bases). The CDR3 sequence is 17 residues long. Per the germline V gene, CDR1 is MNHNS and CDR2 is SASEGT. V lost 3 bases, J lost 2 bases, and 18 bases lay in between.

The chain recombines TRBV4-1 with TRBJ2-1, with unresolved D. The ends were cut back, 4 bases at V and 10 bases at J, with 20 bases in the middle. Germline V gene sequence: CDR1 MGHRA, CDR2 YSYEKL. The CDR3 extends over 15 amino acids. The DNA of the CDR3 is TGCGCCAGCAGCCCTTTAGCCATTGAAGGCTCGGAGCAGTTCTTC. Protein product: CASSPLAIEGSEQFF.

The chain combines TRBV5-1 with TRBJ1-2, with a possible D match to TRBD1 (6 bases). Deletions cut 4 bases from V and 6 bases from J, with 25 bases between. The germline CDR1 and CDR2 sequences are SGHRS and YFSETQ. CDR3 size: 17 residues. This CDR3 reads CASSQEGQGRTLDGYTF. The CDR3 nucleotides read TGCGCCAGCAGCCAAGAGGGCCAGGGGCGTACCTTGGATGGCTACACCTTC.

This clonotype was detected many times. The J gene is TRBJ2-5, the V gene TRBV5-1; the D gene is possibly TRBD1 (6 bases). CDR1 SGHRS and CDR2 YFSETQ come from the germline V gene. The CDR3 totals 13 residues. V shed 7 bases and J shed 0 bases, with 10 bases lying between them. For the CDR3, the DNA is TGCGCCAGCGCTGGGACAAACCAAGAGACCCAGTACTTC. Translation: CASAGTNQETQYF.

This clonotype was counted between two and nine times. The rearrangement uses TRBV9 and TRBJ1-5, with D hard to call. This CDR3 has 14 residues. Trimming cost V 0 bases and J 3 bases, with 7 bases left between them. CDR1 SGDLS and CDR2 YYNGEE come from the germline V gene. CDR3 in amino acids: CASSVDQNNQPQHF. The CDR3 nucleotides are TGTGCCAGCAGCGTAGACCAAAACAATCAGCCCCAGCATTTT.

Ten or more counts support this clonotype. The V and J genes are TRBV20-1 and TRBJ1-1; the match to TRBD1 covers 7 bases. The CDR3 has 18 amino acids. From germline, CDR1 is DFQATT and CDR2 SNEGSKA (reference sequence). V lost 2 bases, J lost 1 base, and 16 bases stayed unmatched. DNA of the CDR3: TGCAGTGCTAGACCCCGCAGGGGGAATACCCGATCGAACACTGAAGCTTTCTTT. It specifies CSARPRRGNTRSNTEAFF.

This clonotype was detected many times. This chain links TRBV29-1 with TRBJ2-5; a possible D gene is TRBD2 (6 bases). The germline gives CDR1 SQVTM, CDR2 ANQGSEA. This CDR3 is built from 13 residues. The V end lost 7 bases, the J end lost 3 bases, and 15 bases lay between the germline ends. The chain's CDR3 is CSAAAGGKETQYF. The DNA for the CDR3 is TGCAGCGCCGCGGCTGGCGGGAAAGAGACCCAGTACTTC.

There are many counts of this clonotype. The junction does not match germline at one end; this may be a read error. The chain joins TRBV7-7 to TRBJ2-7, with D unresolved. The CDR3 sequence is 14 residues long. Germline V gene data show CDR1 as SSHAT and CDR2 as FNYEAQ (reference sequence). The CDR3, as DNA: TGTGCTAGCAGCTTATTAGTCATAACCTACGAGCAGTACTTC. Translated: CASSLLVITYEQYF.

Many counts were recorded for this clonotype. The V gene is TRBV6-1, the J gene TRBJ1-1; D remains unclear. There are 13 residues in the CDR3. The germline CDR1 and CDR2 sequences are MNHNS and SASEGT. Deletions cut 7 bases from V and 0 bases from J, with 9 bases between. The CDR3 sequence is CASILLVNTEAFF. Here the CDR3 DNA reads TGTGCCAGCATCTTACTCGTGAACACTGAAGCTTTCTTT.

As to this clonotype: This could be a read error, since a much larger clone is one nucleotide away. V and J are TRBV27 and TRBJ1-3; D is undetermined. Germline CDR1 is MNHEY and CDR2 is SMNVEV (reference sequence). The CDR3 sequence is 14 residues long. CDR3 nucleotide sequence: TGTGCCAGCAGATCCGGGAGAGGGTGGAACACCATATGTTTT. Protein product: CASRSGRGWNTICF.

This clonotype occurred a few times. The rearrangement links TRBV5-1 to TRBJ2-3; D possibly corresponds to TRBD1 (6 bases). Trimming left V 4 bases short and J 4 bases short, with 13 bases between. Germline CDR1 SGHRS, CDR2 YFSETQ. The CDR3 runs 14 residues. CDR3: CASSPGTISDTQYF. Written as DNA, the CDR3 is TGCGCCAGCAGCCCCGGGACAATATCAGATACGCAGTATTTT.

This clonotype showed up many times. This chain joins TRBV11-3 and TRBJ2-5; D perhaps matches TRBD2 (6 bases). The CDR3 is 15 amino acids. Trimming took off 6 bases at V and 2 bases at J, with 16 bases between the two ends. Germline loops: CDR1 SGHNT, CDR2 YENEEA. The DNA for the CDR3 is TGTGCCAGCAGGGGACTTTGGGCGGGACAAGAGACCCAGTACTTC. It translates to CASRGLWAGQETQYF.

This clonotype was detected a few times. The chain employs TRBV6-2 or TRBV6-3 and TRBJ2-1, with TRBD1 matching 12 bases. After removal of 5 bases from V and 8 bases from J, the junction contained 7 bases not matched to a gene. Germline CDR1 MNHEY, CDR2 SVGEGT. This CDR3 has 15 amino acids. The chain's CDR3 is CASSPRGQGAHEQFF. The CDR3 DNA reads TGTGCCAGCAGTCCTCGGGGACAGGGGGCACATGAGCAGTTCTTC.

The chain uses TRBV12-3 or TRBV12-4 and TRBJ2-7; 9 nucleotides agree with TRBD1. The CDR3 runs 15 residues. After removal of 3 bases from V and 1 base from J, the junction contained 4 bases not matched to a gene. The CDR3 loop is CASSFDRGASYEQYF. CDR3 nucleotide sequence: TGTGCCAGCAGTTTCGACAGGGGGGCGTCCTACGAGCAGTACTTC.

This clonotype was counted only a few times. V and J are TRBV14 and TRBJ1-3, with unresolved D. The CDR3 runs to 17 residues. V lost 4 bases and J lost 0, with 16 bases in between. Germline V gives CDR1 SGHDN, CDR2 FVKESK. DNA of the CDR3: TGTGCCAGCAGCCCGGGGATCCGTGCTCGCTCTGGAAACACCATATATTTT. This encodes CASSPGIRARSGNTIYF.

This clonotype occurred many times. This chain links TRBV12-3 or TRBV12-4 with TRBJ2-7, with 7 bases matching TRBD2. CDR3 size: 15 residues. V shed 5 bases and J 6 bases; nucleotides not matched to a gene: 13. CDR3: CASSPIQRGSGEQYF. The CDR3 DNA is TGTGCCAGCAGTCCCATCCAGCGCGGGAGTGGCGAGCAGTACTTC.

J is TRBJ2-7 and V is TRBV14; possible D gene TRBD2, 6 bases. V lost 4 bases, J lost 6 bases, and 16 bases lay in between. The CDR3 runs to 14 residues. The germline V gene has CDR1 SGHDN and CDR2 FVKESK. The CDR3 sequence is CASSPRRDPLEQYF. In nucleotides, the CDR3 is TGTGCCAGCAGCCCTCGGCGGGACCCCCTCGAGCAGTACTTC. Together with reference TRBV14 and TRBJ2-7, the CDR3 gives the full variable domain: EAGVTQFPSHSVIEKGQTVTLRCDPISGHDNLYWYRRVMGKEIKFLLHFVKESKQDESGMPNNRFLAERTGGTYSTLKVQPAELEDSGVYFCASSPRRDPLEQYFGPGTRLTVT.

There are many counts of this clonotype. The chain links TRBV18 to TRBJ2-7; D unresolved. The CDR3 has 13 amino acids. Between the trimmed V and J ends, which lost 2 bases and 1 base, there was a span of 6 bases. Germline CDR1 and CDR2: KGHSH and LQKENI. The CDR3 sequence is CASSPSSSYEQYF. The CDR3 DNA reads as TGTGCCAGCTCACCATCGAGTTCCTACGAGCAGTACTTC.

This clonotype was seen at least ten times. The rearrangement links TRBV2 to TRBJ1-5; D is possibly TRBD1 (6 bases). The CDR3 has 15 residues. Germline CDR1 and CDR2: SNHLY and FYNNEI. Trimming removed 4 bases at V and 6 bases at J, with 16 bases between. CDR3 region: CASSATGYLGQPQHF. The CDR3 DNA is TGTGCCAGCAGTGCTACAGGGTACCTAGGTCAGCCCCAGCATTTT.

This clonotype has ten or more counts. The V gene is TRBV10-2, the J gene TRBJ1-2, with TRBD1 matching over 7 bases. After removal of 6 bases from V and 2 bases from J, the junction contained 6 bases not matched to a gene. The CDR3 is 14 residues long. Germline V gene data show CDR1 as WSHSY and CDR2 as SAAADI. CDR3 bases: TGCGCCAGCAGAGGGACAGACCCAAACTATGGCTACACCTTC. This codes for CASRGTDPNYGYTF.

This clonotype was detected many times. CDR3 residues: CASRRTGPRYEQYF. The CDR3 bases are TGTGCCAGCAGGCGAACGGGACCCAGATACGAGCAGTACTTC. The chain has TRBV6-1 and TRBJ2-7; the D gene could be TRBD1 or TRBD2 (5 bases each). V lost 6 bases and J lost 4, with 16 bases in between. The CDR3 totals 14 residues. CDR1 MNHNS and CDR2 SASEGT come from the germline V gene.

V and J are TRBV29-1 and TRBJ2-1; TRBD1 might be the D (6 bases). V was trimmed by 2 bases and J by 6 bases, leaving 17 bases between them. The CDR3 is 15 amino acids. In germline, CDR1 is SQVTM, CDR2 ANQGSEA. The CDR3 bases are TGCAGCGTTGAATCGGGACACTTACTTCTCAATGAGCAGTTCTTC. This encodes CSVESGHLLLNEQFF.